This T cell receptor (beta chain) originates from a study of cytomegalovirus exposure and HLA in healthy donors. This clone was counted between two and nine times. Per germline, CDR1 SGHTA and CDR2 FQGNSA. With V trimmed by 5 bases and J by 10 bases, 5 bases remained unmatched. This CDR3 has 12 amino acids. In the PCR, 60 Vbeta and 13 Jbeta primers were used. This table comes from immunoSEQ multiplex PCR, and its TCRdb copy is limited to in-frame clones, with some not included. The sample records approximately 78,000 clones, 66% being singletons. The clonotype was recovered from a man aged 35 to 55 in good health and CMV-seropositive. The chain links TRBV7-2 to TRBJ2-1; 7 bases are shared with TRBD1. Sequencing was performed on PBMCs. This chain's CDR3 is CASSATGYEQFF. The DNA for the CDR3 is TGTGCCAGCAGCGCGACAGGGTACGAGCAGTTCTTC. The full variable domain, with the rest looked up from reference TRBV7-2 and TRBJ2-1, is GAGVSQSPSNKVTEKGKDVELRCDPISGHTALYWYRQSLGQGLEFLIYFQGNSAPDKSGLPSDRFSAERTGGSVSTLTIQRTQQEDSAVYLCASSATGYEQFFGPGTRLTVL.